This T cell receptor (beta chain) was identified in a study of molecular identifiers for immune sequencing clone quantification. General observations from the study: Over 99% of effector molecules, yet under 1% of naive-cell molecules, were held by clones above 20 RNA copies. A single cell's spiked Jurkat TCR RNA was reportedly detectable among about a million naive cells.

V shed 0 bases and J shed 6 bases, with 5 bases lying between them. Germline CDR1 and CDR2: LNHNV and YYDKDF (reference sequence). The CDR3 has 13 residues. Isolation of naive CD8 T cells was achieved by sorting on a CD8+CD4-CCR7+CD45RA+ phenotype. With listed TCR primers and previously described methods, bulk TCR libraries were prepared. Via MiXCR, TCRdb re-called the PCR reads, giving one row per CDR3 protein. The sample has more than 85,000 distinct CDR3 sequences, under 40% seen once. Of note for this clonotype: Its antigen is undetermined.

The rearrangement joins TRBV15 to TRBJ2-2; D uncertain. Sequencing input: naive CD8+ T cells from blood, with Jurkat cell RNA spiked in. Subset: FACS-sorted CD8+CD4-CCR7+CD45RA+ naive T cells. This TCR came from a human donor in good health. Some libraries in this study had Jurkat cell RNA spiked in. The CDR3 sequence: CATSRDPSGELFF. The CDR3 DNA reads TGTGCCACCAGCAGAGATCCGTCCGGGGAGCTGTTTTTT.